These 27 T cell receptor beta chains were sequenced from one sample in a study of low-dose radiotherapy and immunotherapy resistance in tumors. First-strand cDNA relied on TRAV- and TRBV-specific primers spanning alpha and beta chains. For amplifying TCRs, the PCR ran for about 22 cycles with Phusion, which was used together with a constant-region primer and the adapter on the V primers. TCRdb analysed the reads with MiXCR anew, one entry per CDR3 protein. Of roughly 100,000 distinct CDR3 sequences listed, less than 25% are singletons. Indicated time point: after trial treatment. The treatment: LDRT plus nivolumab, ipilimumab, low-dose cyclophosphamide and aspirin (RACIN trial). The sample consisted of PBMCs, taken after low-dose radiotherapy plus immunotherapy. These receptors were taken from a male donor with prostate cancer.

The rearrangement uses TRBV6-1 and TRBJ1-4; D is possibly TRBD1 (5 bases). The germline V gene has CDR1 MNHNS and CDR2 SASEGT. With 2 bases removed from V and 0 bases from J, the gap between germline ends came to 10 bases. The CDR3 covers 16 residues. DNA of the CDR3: TGTGCCAGCAGTGAATCACCCAGGGCAACTAATGAAAAACTGTTTTTT. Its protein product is CASSESPRATNEKLFF.

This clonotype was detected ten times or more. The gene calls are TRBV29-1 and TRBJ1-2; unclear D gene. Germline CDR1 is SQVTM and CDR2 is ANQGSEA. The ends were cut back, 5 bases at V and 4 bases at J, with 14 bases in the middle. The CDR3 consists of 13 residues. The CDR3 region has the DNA TGCAGCGTTATAAAGGGTTCGGGCTATGGCTACACCTTC. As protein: CSVIKGSGYGYTF.

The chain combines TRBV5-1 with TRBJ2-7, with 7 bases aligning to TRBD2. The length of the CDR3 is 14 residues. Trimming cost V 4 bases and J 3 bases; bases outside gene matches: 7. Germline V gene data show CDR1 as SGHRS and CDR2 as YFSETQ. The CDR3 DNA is TGCGCCAGCAGCAGGACTAGACTCTACTACGAGCAGTACTTC. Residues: CASSRTRLYYEQYF.

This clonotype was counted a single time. CDR3 sequence reads: CASSKGEGQPQHF. CDR3 in DNA: TGTGCCAGCAGTAAGGGGGAGGGCCAGCCCCAGCATTTT. The chain links TRBV6-1 to TRBJ1-5; D possibly corresponds to TRBD1 (6 bases). CDR3 length: 13 residues. V lost 5 bases to trimming and J lost 7 bases, with 12 bases between them. CDR1 MNHNS and CDR2 SASEGT come from the germline V gene.

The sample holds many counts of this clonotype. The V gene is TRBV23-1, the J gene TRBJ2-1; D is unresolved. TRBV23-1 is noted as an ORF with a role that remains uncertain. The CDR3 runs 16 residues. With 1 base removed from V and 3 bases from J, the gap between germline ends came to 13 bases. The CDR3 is CASSQWSLPLYNEQFF. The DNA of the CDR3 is TGCGCCAGCAGTCAATGGTCTCTTCCGCTCTACAATGAGCAGTTCTTC.

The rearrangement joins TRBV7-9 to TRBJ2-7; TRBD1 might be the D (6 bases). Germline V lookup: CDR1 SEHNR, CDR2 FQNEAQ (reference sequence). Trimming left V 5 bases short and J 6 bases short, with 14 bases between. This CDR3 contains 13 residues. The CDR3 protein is CASSLGGFVEQYF. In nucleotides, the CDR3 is TGTGCCAGCAGCCTAGGGGGATTCGTCGAGCAGTACTTC.

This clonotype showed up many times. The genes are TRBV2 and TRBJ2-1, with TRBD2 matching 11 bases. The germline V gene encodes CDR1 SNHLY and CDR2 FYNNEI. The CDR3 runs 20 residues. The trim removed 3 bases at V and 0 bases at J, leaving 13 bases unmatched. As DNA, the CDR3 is TGTGCCAGCAGTGACCCGGTAGCTAGCGGGGGGAAGAGCTCCTACAATGAGCAGTTCTTC. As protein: CASSDPVASGGKSSYNEQFF.

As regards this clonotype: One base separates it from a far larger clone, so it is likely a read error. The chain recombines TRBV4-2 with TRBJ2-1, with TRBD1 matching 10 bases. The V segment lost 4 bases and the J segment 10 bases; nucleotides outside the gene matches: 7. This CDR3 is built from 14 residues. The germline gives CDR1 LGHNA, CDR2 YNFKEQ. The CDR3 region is CASSRLTGGYEQFF. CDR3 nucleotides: TGTGCCAGCAGCCGGTTGACAGGGGGCTACGAGCAGTTCTTC.

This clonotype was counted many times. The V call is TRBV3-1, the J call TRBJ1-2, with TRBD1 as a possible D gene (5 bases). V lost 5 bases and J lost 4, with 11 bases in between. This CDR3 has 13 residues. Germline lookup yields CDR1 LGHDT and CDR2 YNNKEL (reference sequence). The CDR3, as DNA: TGTGCCAGCAGCAGCGGGGCAGTCTATGGCTACACCTTC. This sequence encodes CASSSGAVYGYTF.

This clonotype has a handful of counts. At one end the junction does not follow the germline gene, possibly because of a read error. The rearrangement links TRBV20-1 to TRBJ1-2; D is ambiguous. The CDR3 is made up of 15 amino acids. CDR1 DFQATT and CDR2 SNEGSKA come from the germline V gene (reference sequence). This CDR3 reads CSARESPMDGYDYTF. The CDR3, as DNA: TGCAGTGCTAGAGAGTCACCTATGGACGGCTATGACTACACCTTC.

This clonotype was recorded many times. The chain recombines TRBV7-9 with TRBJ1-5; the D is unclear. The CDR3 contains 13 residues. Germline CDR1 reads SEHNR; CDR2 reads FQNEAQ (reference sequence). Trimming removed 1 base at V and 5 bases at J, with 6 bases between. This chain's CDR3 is CASSLGADQPQHF. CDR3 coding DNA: TGTGCCAGCAGCTTAGGGGCAGATCAGCCCCAGCATTTT.

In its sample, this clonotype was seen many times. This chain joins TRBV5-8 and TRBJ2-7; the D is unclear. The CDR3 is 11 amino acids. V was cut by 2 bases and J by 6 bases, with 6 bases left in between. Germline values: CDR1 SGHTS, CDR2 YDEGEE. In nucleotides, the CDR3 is TGTGCCAGCAGCTTACATAGCGAGCAGTACTTC. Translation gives CASSLHSEQYF.

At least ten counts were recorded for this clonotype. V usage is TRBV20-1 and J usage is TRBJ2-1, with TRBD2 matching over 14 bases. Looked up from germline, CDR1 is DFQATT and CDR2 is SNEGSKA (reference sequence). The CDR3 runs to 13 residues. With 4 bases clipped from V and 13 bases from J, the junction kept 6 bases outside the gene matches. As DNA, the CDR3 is TGCAGTGCTATGGGACTAGCGGGGGAAGGACAGTTCTTC. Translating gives CSAMGLAGEGQFF.

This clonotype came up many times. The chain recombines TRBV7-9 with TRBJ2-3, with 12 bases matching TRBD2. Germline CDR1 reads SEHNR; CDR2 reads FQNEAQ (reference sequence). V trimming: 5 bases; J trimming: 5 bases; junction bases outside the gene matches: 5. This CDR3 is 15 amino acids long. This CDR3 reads CASSPTSGGLDTQYF. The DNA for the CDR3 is TGTGCCAGCAGCCCTACTAGCGGGGGGTTAGATACGCAGTATTTT.

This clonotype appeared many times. The CDR3 region is CASSQAADQPQHF. The CDR3, as DNA: TGTGCCAGCAGCCAAGCGGCGGATCAGCCCCAGCATTTT. The chain joins TRBV3-1 to TRBJ1-5, with unresolved D. Germline V lookup: CDR1 LGHDT, CDR2 YNNKEL (reference sequence). The CDR3 is 13 residues long. V was pared by 1 base and J by 5 bases, with 6 bases between.

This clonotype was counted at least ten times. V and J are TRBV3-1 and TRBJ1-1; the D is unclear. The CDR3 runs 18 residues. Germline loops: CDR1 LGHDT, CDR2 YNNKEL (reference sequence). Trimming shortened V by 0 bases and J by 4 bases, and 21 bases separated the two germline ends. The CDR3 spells CASSQDLFGVFTGTEAFF. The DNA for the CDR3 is TGTGCCAGCAGCCAAGATCTTTTCGGGGTTTTCACGGGCACTGAAGCTTTCTTT. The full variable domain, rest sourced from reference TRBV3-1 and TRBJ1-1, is DTAVSQTPKYLVTQMGNDKSIKCEQNLGHDTMYWYKQDSKKFLKIMFSYNNKELIINETVPNRFSPKSPDKAHLNLHINSLELGDSAVYFCASSQDLFGVFTGTEAFFGQGTRLTVV.

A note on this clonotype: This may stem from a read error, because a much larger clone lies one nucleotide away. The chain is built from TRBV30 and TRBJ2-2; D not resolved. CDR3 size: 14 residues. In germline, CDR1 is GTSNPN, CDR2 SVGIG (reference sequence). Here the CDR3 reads CACSVGLDTGELFF. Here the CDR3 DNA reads TGTGCCTGTAGTGTAGGGTTGGATACCGGGGAGCTGTTTTTT.

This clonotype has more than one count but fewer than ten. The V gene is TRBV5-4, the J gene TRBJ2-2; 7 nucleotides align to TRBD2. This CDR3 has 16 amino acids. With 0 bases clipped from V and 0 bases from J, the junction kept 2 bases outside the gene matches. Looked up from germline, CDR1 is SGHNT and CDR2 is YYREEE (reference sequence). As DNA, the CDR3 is TGTGCCAGCAGCTTGGAGAGCGGGGCGAACACCGGGGAGCTGTTTTTT. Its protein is CASSLESGANTGELFF.

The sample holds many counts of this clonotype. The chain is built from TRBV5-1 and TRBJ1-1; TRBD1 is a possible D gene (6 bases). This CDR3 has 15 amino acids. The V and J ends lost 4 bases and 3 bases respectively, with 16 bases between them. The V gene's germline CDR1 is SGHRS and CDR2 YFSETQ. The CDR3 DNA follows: TGCGCCAGCAGCCCAAACGGAGGGGGGGACACTGAAGCTTTCTTT. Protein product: CASSPNGGGDTEAFF. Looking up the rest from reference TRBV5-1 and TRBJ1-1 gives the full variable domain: KAGVTQTPRYLIKTRGQQVTLSCSPISGHRSVSWYQQTPGQGLQFLFEYFSETQRNKGNFPGRFSGRQFSNSRSEMNVSTLELGDSALYLCASSPNGGGDTEAFFGQGTRLTVV.

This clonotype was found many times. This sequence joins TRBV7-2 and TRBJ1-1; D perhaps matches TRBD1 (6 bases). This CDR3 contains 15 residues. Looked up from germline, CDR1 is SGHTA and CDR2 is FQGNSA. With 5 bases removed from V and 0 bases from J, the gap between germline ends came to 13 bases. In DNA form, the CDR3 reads TGTGCCAGCAGCGTTGGACAGACGATGAACACTGAAGCTTTCTTT. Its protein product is CASSVGQTMNTEAFF.

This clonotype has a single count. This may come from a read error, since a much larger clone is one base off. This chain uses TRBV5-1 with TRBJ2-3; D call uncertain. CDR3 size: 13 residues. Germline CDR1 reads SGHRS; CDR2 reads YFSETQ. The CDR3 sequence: CASSSLGPDTQDF. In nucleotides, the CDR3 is TGCGCCAGCAGCTCTCTAGGCCCAGATACGCAGGATTTT.

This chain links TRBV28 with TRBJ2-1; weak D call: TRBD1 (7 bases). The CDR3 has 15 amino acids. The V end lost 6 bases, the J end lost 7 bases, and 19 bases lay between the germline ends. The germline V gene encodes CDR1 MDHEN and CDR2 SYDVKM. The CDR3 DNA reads TGTGCCAGCAGCCGCCCCCAGGAGGGGGCGAATGAGCAGTTCTTC. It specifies CASSRPQEGANEQFF.

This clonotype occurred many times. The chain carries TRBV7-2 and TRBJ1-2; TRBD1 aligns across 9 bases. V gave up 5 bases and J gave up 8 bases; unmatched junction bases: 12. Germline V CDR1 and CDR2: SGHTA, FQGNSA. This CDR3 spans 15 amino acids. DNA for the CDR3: TGTGCCAGCAGCCTAGATGGAACAGGGGGCGAAGGCTACACCTTC. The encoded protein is CASSLDGTGGEGYTF.

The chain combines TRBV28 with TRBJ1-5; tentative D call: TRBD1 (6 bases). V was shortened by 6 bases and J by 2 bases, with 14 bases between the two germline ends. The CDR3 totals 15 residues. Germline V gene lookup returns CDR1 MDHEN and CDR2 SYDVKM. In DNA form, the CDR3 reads TGTGCCAGCAGGGGGGCGGAAGAGGGCAATCAGCCCCAGCATTTT. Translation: CASRGAEEGNQPQHF.

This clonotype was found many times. CDR3: CASSESRWVTAAGYTF. The CDR3 DNA reads as TGTGCCAGCAGTGAAAGCCGCTGGGTCACCGCTGCGGGCTACACCTTC. The chain recombines TRBV6-1 with TRBJ1-2; D gene uncertain. V was trimmed by 2 bases and J by 8 bases, leaving 21 bases between them. The CDR3 runs 16 residues. Germline V gene lookup returns CDR1 MNHNS and CDR2 SASEGT.

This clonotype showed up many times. This CDR3 reads CASSLRQMNTEAFF. DNA for the CDR3: TGTGCCAGCAGCTTAAGACAGATGAACACTGAAGCTTTCTTT. V gene TRBV7-4 combines with J gene TRBJ1-1; possibly TRBD1 for D (5 bases). V lost 2 bases and J 0 bases, leaving 7 bases between the germline ends. In germline, CDR1 is SGHVT, CDR2 SQSDAQ. CDR3 length: 14 residues. The entire variable domain, with the rest obtained from reference TRBV7-4 and TRBJ1-1, is as follows: GAGVSQSPRYKVAKRGRDVALRCDSISGHVTLYWYRQTLGQGSEVLTYSQSDAQRDKSGRPSGRFSAERPERSVSTLKIQRTEQGDSAVYLCASSLRQMNTEAFFGQGTRLTVV.

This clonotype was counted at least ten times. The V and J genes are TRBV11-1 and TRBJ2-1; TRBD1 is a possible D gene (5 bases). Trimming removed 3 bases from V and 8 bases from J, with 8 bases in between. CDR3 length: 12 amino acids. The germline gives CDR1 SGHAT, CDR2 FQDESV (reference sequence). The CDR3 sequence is CASSFSGYEQFF. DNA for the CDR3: TGTGCCAGCAGCTTCTCAGGGTATGAGCAGTTCTTC.